This TCR beta chain was retrieved from a study of T-cell memory formation after mild COVID-19 (dated by TCRdb to the early 2020s). The study in broad terms: Most TCR sequence clusters were specific to one of the two donors. T-cell clones expanding and contracting after mild COVID-19 in a couple of donors were tracked by longitudinal TCRalpha and TCRbeta repertoire sequencing. Two young, previously healthy adult volunteers made up the cohort, one male and one female. Results and caveats for the whole study, not just this receptor: Clones that contracted from day 15 to 85 showed balanced CD4/CD8 phenotypes, whereas a second wave of clones that expanded from day 15 to 37 leaned towards CD4+. Contracting CD4+ clones appeared mostly in the CM and EM memory subsets, whereas CD8+ clones were enriched in EMRA. Whether the second-wave clones peaking on day 37 were SARS-CoV-2 specific was not confirmed. The study covered only a couple of mild cases, and larger cohorts including severe cases with pre-infection samples were considered necessary. Some responding clones were detected in pre-infection memory, which suggested that pre-existing cross-reactive memory T cells had joined the SARS-CoV-2 response.

The table lists this clonotype with a few counts. Its antigen specificity is not known. No much larger clonotype is one base removed from it; base qualities were not supplied. Ficoll-Paque density gradient centrifugation was used to isolate PBMCs. Measured from the cysteine to the phenylalanine, the CDR3 is 11 residues long. Just CDR3 DNA is preserved here, 33 bases in frame from base 1. Trimming takes 3 bases from V and 8 bases from J, and the germline ends sit 4 bases apart. Sequencing took place on an Illumina NovaSeq 6000. cDNA libraries for TCRalpha and TCRbeta were prepared by 5'RACE using constant-segment primers, with sample barcodes and unique molecular identifiers added. Trizol reagent was used to extract RNA from every sample. Library amplification was performed in two PCR steps, and a second sample barcode and Illumina TruSeq adapters were introduced in the second step. Sequencing of the libraries was done on an Illumina NovaSeq, producing 2 x 150 bp paired-end reads. The authors' analysis ran thus. Reads were demultiplexed and collapsed into UMI-guided consensus sequences with migec v1.2.7. Using mixcr v2.1.11, UMI consensuses were aligned to TRA and TRB V and J templates and then assembled into clonotypes. A clonotype was counted as expanded or contracted only when both edgeR and NoisET called the clonotype significant, with the noise models trained on biological replicates. For edgeR calls, the thresholds were a false discovery rate-adjusted p below 0.01 and a log2 fold-change of 1. As an exploratory analysis of dynamics, max-normalized trajectories of the 1000 most abundant clonotypes were examined by PCA with hierarchical clustering. Each responding clone was given a CD4 or CD8 phenotype based on the CD4+ and CD8+ repertoires, which had been sequenced separately. The public reads were reanalyzed by TCRdb: fastp trimming at Q25, MiXCR alignment, in-frame beta chains only. Rows matching on CDR3 protein sequence are summarized as one entry with the most common DNA and genes. Clone size and V and J calls follow TCRdb, not the original study. The sample contains hundreds of thousands of distinct CDR3 sequences, approximately 24% of them found a single time. Together, the top ten hold around 8.1% of the sample.

In this chain, TRBV12-3 or TRBV12-4 is recombined with TRBJ2-2; the D gene assignment is ambiguous. This receptor was obtained from an adult woman who had mild COVID-19 (a few samples of this study predate the infection). The sample titles of this study are shuffled in the database, so cell type and time point are left out; the donor was told from shared clones. What was sequenced was PBMCs or a T cell subset sorted from them (not recorded which). The CDR3 protein is CASSLQGELFF. The bases read TGTGCCAGCAGTTTGCAAGGGGAGCTGTTTTTT.